One sample yielded the 24 T cell receptor beta chains listed below, sequenced in a study of cytomegalovirus exposure and HLA in healthy donors. Primers for the PCR totalled 60 Vbeta and 13 Jbeta. Sequencing was performed with immunoSEQ multiplex PCR; in TCRdb, only in-frame clones are kept and a portion is missing. The table shows approximately 91,000 clones, with approximately 80% occurring only once. Input material: PBMCs. These receptors all come from a human donor in good health.

The J gene is TRBJ2-5, the V gene TRBV6-5; 7 positions agree with TRBD2. The DNA matches TRBJ2-7 better at its end, which makes the J call doubtful. The germline V gene has CDR1 MNHEY and CDR2 SVGAGI. There are 13 residues in the CDR3. The CDR3 protein is CASSSVGGFEQYF. In nucleotides, the CDR3 is TGTGCCAGCAGCTCCGTGGGGGGGTTCGAGCAGTACTTC.

V usage is TRBV7-6 and J usage is TRBJ2-7, with TRBD2 matching 10 bases. V shed 5 bases, J shed 2 bases, and the junction held 12 bases outside the gene matches. This CDR3 spans 17 amino acids. CDR1 and CDR2 (germline): SGHVS, FNYEAQ. The CDR3 sequence is CASSAAVAGGTTYEQYF. In nucleotides, the CDR3 is TGTGCCAGCAGCGCCGCGGTAGCGGGAGGCACCACCTACGAGCAGTACTTC.

The V gene is TRBV11-2, the J gene TRBJ2-2, with 8 bases fitting TRBD1. In germline, CDR1 is SGHAT, CDR2 FQNNGV. The CDR3 is 15 residues long. J gave up 6 bases and V 4 bases, and 7 bases lay outside the gene matches. The CDR3 DNA is TGTGCCAGCAGCTCGGACAGGGCTGGGCCCGGGGAGCTGTTTTTT. Encoded protein: CASSSDRAGPGELFF.

The chain has TRBV19 and TRBJ2-7; D might be TRBD2 (5 bases). The CDR3 runs 14 residues. CDR1 is LNHDA and CDR2 is SQIVND in the germline V gene (reference sequence). V was clipped by 1 base and J by 5 bases, with 12 bases between them. This chain's CDR3 is CASSIGYEGNEQYF. The CDR3 nucleotides are TGTGCCAGTAGTATAGGATACGAGGGTAACGAGCAGTACTTC.

This clone was recorded once. This sequence joins TRBV30 and TRBJ2-1; D is perhaps TRBD1 (7 bases). Germline values: CDR1 GTSNPN, CDR2 SVGIG (reference sequence). V shed 0 bases and J shed 6 bases, with 12 bases lying between them. This CDR3 spans 14 amino acids. This chain's CDR3 is CAWSVGQGGNEQFF. CDR3 bases: TGTGCCTGGAGTGTAGGGCAGGGGGGCAATGAGCAGTTCTTC.

The chain has TRBV28 and TRBJ1-3, with a possible D match to TRBD1 (5 bases). CDR3 length: 15 amino acids. The V end lost 6 bases, the J end lost 0 bases, and 12 bases lay between the germline ends. CDR1 and CDR2 from the germline V gene are MDHEN and SYDVKM. The CDR3, as DNA: TGTGCCAGCAGCCGTGGGGCCAACTCTGGAAACACCATATATTTT. Translated: CASSRGANSGNTIYF. Combining the CDR3 with reference TRBV28 and TRBJ1-3 gives the whole variable domain DVKVTQSSRYLVKRTGEKVFLECVQDMDHENMFWYRQDPGLGLRLIYFSYDVKMKEKGDIPEGYSVSREKKERFSLILESASTNQTSMYLCASSRGANSGNTIYFGEGSWLTVV.

V usage is TRBV5-5 and J usage is TRBJ1-1, with D unresolved. Germline V lookup: CDR1 SGHKS, CDR2 YYEKEE (reference sequence). V was clipped by 2 bases and J by 1 base, with 9 bases between them. The CDR3 length is 14 residues. The CDR3 DNA reads as TGTGCCAGCAGCTTCCGGGTCCAGAACACTGAAGCTTTCTTT. Its protein product is CASSFRVQNTEAFF.

The genes are TRBV18 and TRBJ2-6; unclear D gene. This CDR3 contains 16 residues. Germline V CDR1 and CDR2: KGHSH, LQKENI. V lost 3 bases and J 0 bases, leaving 9 bases between the germline ends. As DNA, the CDR3 is TGTGCCAGCTCACCCCTCCCCCGCTCTGGGGCCAACGTCCTGACTTTC. This gives the protein CASSPLPRSGANVLTF. The whole variable domain, filled in from reference TRBV18 and TRBJ2-6, reads NAGVMQNPRHLVRRRGQEARLRCSPMKGHSHVYWYRQLPEEGLKFMVYLQKENIIDESGMPKERFSAEFPKEGPSILRIQQVVRGDSAAYFCASSPLPRSGANVLTFGAGSRLTVL.

J is TRBJ2-2 and V is TRBV4-3; 9 nucleotides match TRBD2. Germline-derived CDR1 and CDR2 are LGHNA and YSLEER. The CDR3 loop spans 18 amino acids. V shed 0 bases and J 4 bases; nucleotides not matched to a gene: 9. The CDR3 spells CASSQDPVAGVGTGELFF. DNA for the CDR3: TGCGCCAGCAGCCAAGATCCGGTAGCGGGGGTTGGCACCGGGGAGCTGTTTTTT.

The chain is built from TRBV12-5 and TRBJ2-5; 9 nucleotides match TRBD1. Germline CDR1 reads LGHNT; CDR2 reads FRNRAP. There are 15 residues in the CDR3. The trim removed 5 bases at V and 5 bases at J, leaving 9 bases unmatched. CDR3 in amino acids: CASGPQGARGETQYF. CDR3 in DNA: TGTGCTAGTGGTCCACAGGGGGCGCGGGGGGAGACCCAGTACTTC.

There are a few counts of this clone. This chain links TRBV6-6 with TRBJ1-3; maybe TRBD1 (5 bases). Trimming took 4 bases from V and 8 from J, leaving 12 bases between them. Germline-derived CDR1 and CDR2 are MNHNY and SVGAGI (reference sequence). The CDR3 is 13 amino acids. CDR3 region: CASSLPGGDTIYF. The CDR3 DNA reads TGTGCCAGCAGTTTGCCCGGAGGGGACACCATATATTTT.

This chain links TRBV10-3 with TRBJ2-5; 8 bases align to TRBD2. The CDR3 runs to 14 residues. V was pared by 7 bases and J by 7 bases, with 11 bases of the junction left unmatched. Germline V CDR1 and CDR2: ENHRY, SYGVKD. CDR3 loop: CAINTAGVEGTQYF. CDR3 in DNA: TGTGCCATCAATACAGCGGGGGTGGAAGGGACCCAGTACTTC.

The gene calls are TRBV15 and TRBJ2-5, with D uncertain. The CDR3 runs 11 residues. V dropped 1 base and J dropped 13 bases, with 10 bases sitting between them. The germline gives CDR1 LNHNV, CDR2 YYDKDF (reference sequence). CDR3 region: CATSRGEVWYF. CDR3 DNA: TGTGCCACCAGCAGAGGCGAGGTGTGGTACTTC.

The chain recombines TRBV7-9 with TRBJ1-1, with D possibly TRBD1 on 5 matching bases. Trimming cost V 6 bases and J 1 base, with 6 bases left between them. The CDR3 consists of 12 residues. Germline V gene lookup returns CDR1 SEHNR and CDR2 FQNEAQ (reference sequence). The CDR3 loop is CASRTENTEAFF. The CDR3 region has the DNA TGTGCCAGCAGGACAGAGAACACTGAAGCTTTCTTT.

This chain uses TRBV5-1 with TRBJ2-2, with 10 nucleotides matching TRBD2. Germline V gives CDR1 SGHRS, CDR2 YFSETQ. The CDR3 covers 16 residues. Trimming cost V 2 bases and J 6 bases; bases outside gene matches: 7. The CDR3 nucleotides are TGCGCCAGCAGCTTTGCGGCCCTAGCGGGGGCCGGGGAGCTGTTTTTT. It encodes CASSFAALAGAGELFF.

The chain recombines TRBV19 with TRBJ1-5; 9 bases line up with TRBD1. Losses at the gene ends were 5 bases for V and 5 bases for J; bases not matched to a gene: 7. CDR3 length equals 15 residues. In germline, CDR1 is LNHDA, CDR2 SQIVND (reference sequence). CDR3 DNA sequence: TGTGCCAGTAGTCCGGGACAGGGCCCCGATCAGCCCCAGCATTTT. Residues: CASSPGQGPDQPQHF.

This chain connects TRBV27 to TRBJ2-7; 10 bases align to TRBD1. J was trimmed by 0 bases and V by 5 bases; bases with no gene match: 4. The CDR3 covers 15 residues. Germline V gives CDR1 MNHEY, CDR2 SMNVEV (reference sequence). As DNA, the CDR3 is TGTGCCAGCAGTCCGGGACAGGGGCTCTCCTACGAGCAGTACTTC. It specifies CASSPGQGLSYEQYF.

CDR3 sequence reads: CASRSTENYGYTF. The CDR3, as DNA: TGTGCCAGCAGGTCGACAGAAAACTATGGCTACACCTTC. The chain carries TRBV11-1 and TRBJ1-2; tentative D call: TRBD1 (5 bases). Trimming removed 6 bases from V and 2 bases from J, with 10 bases in between. CDR1 is SGHAT, CDR2 FQDESV, per germline (reference sequence). The CDR3 is 13 residues long.

The chain couples TRBV21-1 to TRBJ2-2; TRBD2, as called in the table, went unchecked against the DNA. TRBV21-1 is marked as a pseudogene. The CDR3 spans 17 residues. In DNA form, the CDR3 reads TGTGCCAGCAGCAACGACTTCTATGGGAGCGGTGACGGGGAGCTGTTTTTT. This gives the protein CASSNDFYGSGDGELFF.

The chain carries TRBV28 and TRBJ2-3; a possible D gene is TRBD2 (6 bases). The CDR3 extends over 14 amino acids. CDR1 and CDR2 from the germline V gene are MDHEN and SYDVKM. V was cut by 3 bases and J by 9 bases, with 16 bases left in between. The DNA for the CDR3 is TGTGCCAGCAGTTTGATTGGGGCGGGAAGGACGCAGTATTTT. Amino acids: CASSLIGAGRTQYF.

The rearrangement uses TRBV7-9 and TRBJ2-5; 7 nucleotides agree with TRBD1. The closer fit of TRBJ2-7 to the DNA end suggests the J call may be wrong. Germline assignment: CDR1 SEHNR and CDR2 FQNEAQ (reference sequence). This CDR3 region has 16 residues. The CDR3 loop is CASSSAPGQTLDEQYF. CDR3 nucleotide sequence: TGTGCCAGCAGCTCGGCGCCGGGACAGACGCTCGACGAGCAGTACTTC.

The rearrangement uses TRBV19 and TRBJ2-7; 9 bases map to TRBD1. The germline V gene encodes CDR1 LNHDA and CDR2 SQIVND (reference sequence). The CDR3 is made up of 14 amino acids. With 11 bases clipped from V and 6 bases from J, the junction kept 14 bases outside the gene matches. CDR3 sequence: CAGPPGTGLGEQYF. CDR3 nucleotides: TGTGCCGGACCTCCCGGGACAGGGCTCGGCGAGCAGTACTTC.

This chain joins TRBV21-1 and TRBJ2-1; the table assigns TRBD2, which was not confirmed against the DNA. TRBV21-1 is an annotated pseudogene. This CDR3 contains 12 residues. The CDR3 protein is CASSGRYNEQFF. CDR3 DNA sequence: TGTGCCAGCAGCGGGAGGTACAATGAGCAGTTCTTC.

The chain uses TRBV6-5 and TRBJ2-7; the match to TRBD2 covers 11 bases. This CDR3 spans 14 amino acids. V lost 7 bases and J lost 3; bases outside the gene matches: 5. CDR1 is MNHEY and CDR2 is SVGAGI in the germline V gene. The CDR3 DNA reads as TGTGCCAGCACCAAGACTAGCGGGATCTACGAGCAGTACTTC. This gives the protein CASTKTSGIYEQYF.